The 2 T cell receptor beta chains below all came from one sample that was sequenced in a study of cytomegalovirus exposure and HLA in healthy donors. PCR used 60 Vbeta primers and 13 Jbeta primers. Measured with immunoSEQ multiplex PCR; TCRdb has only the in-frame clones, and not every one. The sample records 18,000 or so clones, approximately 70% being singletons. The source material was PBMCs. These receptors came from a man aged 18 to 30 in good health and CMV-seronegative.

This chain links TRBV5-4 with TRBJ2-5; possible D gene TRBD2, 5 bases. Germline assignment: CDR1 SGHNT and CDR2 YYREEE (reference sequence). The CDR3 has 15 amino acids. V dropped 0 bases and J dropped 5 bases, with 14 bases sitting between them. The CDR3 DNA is TGTGCCAGCAGCTTGGGAGGCCCCCCGGGGGAGACCCAGTACTTC. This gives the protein CASSLGGPPGETQYF.

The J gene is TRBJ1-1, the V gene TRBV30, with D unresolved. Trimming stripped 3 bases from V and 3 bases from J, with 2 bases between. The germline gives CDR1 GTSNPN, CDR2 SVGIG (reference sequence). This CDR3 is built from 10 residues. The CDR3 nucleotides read TGTGCCTGGAGCGACACTGAAGCTTTCTTT. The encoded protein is CAWSDTEAFF.